This T cell receptor (beta chain) is drawn from a study of T cells in Graves' hyperthyroidism and ophthalmopathy. There were TCR beta CDR3 regions amplified from RNA transcripts. First-round RT-PCR of the TCR CDR3 relied on the HTBI primer set. TCRdb re-derived calls from the multiplex PCR reads in MiXCR, one entry per CDR3 protein. The table has about 610,000 distinct CDR3 sequences, approximately 14% seen once. The CDR3 extends over 14 amino acids. Germline CDR1 and CDR2: MNHNS and SASEGT. V was shortened by 1 base and J by 0 bases, with 7 bases between the two germline ends. This clonotype was seen many times.

The specimen was blood. This sequence joins TRBV6-1 and TRBJ2-7; D unclear. The origin of this receptor is a woman in her thirties or forties with Graves' ophthalmopathy. DNA for the CDR3: TGTGCCAGCAGTGAAGGACGGTACTCCTACGAGCAGTACTTC. As protein: CASSEGRYSYEQYF.